This TCR beta chain was captured in a study of T cells in narcolepsy. Turning to the study itself: Donors had narcolepsy type 1 or type 2, or were healthy controls. Study-level findings and limits: In some patient and control memory CD4+ samples, autoreactive clones were absent. Blood of same and different patients, but not healthy controls, reportedly held recurring autoreactive clonotypes. Same-patient CSF and blood CD4+ T cell clonotypes included HCRT-specific and TRIB2-specific autoreactive ones.

In regard to this clone: The target antigen is unknown.

CDR1 and CDR2 from the germline V gene are LGHNA and YNFKEQ. With 6 bases removed from V and 4 bases from J, the gap between germline ends came to 14 bases. The CDR3 loop spans 14 amino acids. TCRdb's table, derived via immunoSEQ multiplex PCR, lists solely in-frame clones and lacks some. This sample yields tens of thousands of clones, of which around 74% are seen a single time; roughly 6.8% belongs to the top ten. Sequenced: memory (CD45RA-) CD4+ T cells from blood. The sequence was obtained from a human donor in good health. V and J are TRBV4-2 and TRBJ2-3, with no clear D. The CDR3 here is CASSRTMTADTQYF. The CDR3, as DNA: TGTGCCAGCAGTCGTACAATGACTGCAGATACGCAGTATTTT.